The rows below give T cell receptor beta chains drawn from one sample of a study of OX40 agonist ivuxolimab in advanced cancers. Produced via immunoSEQ multiplex PCR; TCRdb's table is partial and in-frame only. This table has approximately 100,000 clones, around 82% appearing once. The input for sequencing was CD4+ or CD8+ T cells sorted from blood, taken in a trial of the OX40 agonist ivuxolimab. All receptors derive from an adult with an advanced solid tumor such as melanoma, head and neck, liver or kidney cancer. Each CDR3 is given with its conserved first and last residue. D genes are given only for firm matches. Size tells how often a clone was seen (once, few, many) or the class of an expanded clone, and some rows leave it out.

D | J | V | size | DNA | CDR3
TRBD2 | TRBJ2-2 | TRBV27 | NA | TGTGCCAGCAGTCCGTTAGCGGGAGAAGGCGGGGAGCTGTTTTTT | CASSPLAGEGGELFF
TRBD1 | TRBJ1-5 | TRBV5-1 | few | TGCGCCAGCAGCTTTGGGACAGGGCAAGATCAGCCCCAGCATTTT | CASSFGTGQDQPQHF
NA | TRBJ2-5 | TRBV9 | NA | TGTGCCAGCAGCGTAGGTCACAGACAAGAGACCCAGTACTTC | CASSVGHRQETQYF
NA | TRBJ1-4 | TRBV28 | NA | TGTGCCAGCAGTCCCGTTAGGGACGGAGACGTTCGGGGTGAAAAACTGTTTTTT | CASSPVRDGDVRGEKLFF
NA | TRBJ2-3 | TRBV27 | NA | TGTGCCAGCATCGGTAGTCTTGTGGATACGCAGTATTTT | CASIGSLVDTQYF
NA | TRBJ1-3 | TRBV4-1 | NA | TGCGCCAGCAGCCACCCGAGGGGGGCTGGAAACACCATATATTTT | CASSHPRGAGNTIYF
NA | TRBJ2-7 | TRBV11-3 | NA | TGTGCCAGCAGCTCGTCGGGGGCTACTCCTTGGGAGCAGTACTTC | CASSSSGATPWEQYF
NA | TRBJ1-5 | TRBV2 | NA | TGTGCCAGCAGTGTACAGGGAGGTCAGCCCCAGCATTTT | CASSVQGGQPQHF
NA | TRBJ2-5 | TRBV7-2 | once | TGTGCCAGCAGCTTATTCCGCGAACAAGAGACCCAGTACTTC | CASSLFREQETQYF
NA | TRBJ2-7 | TRBV5-4 | NA | TGTGCCAGCAGCTTTCAGGGGGAGCAGTACTTC | CASSFQGEQYF
NA | TRBJ2-1 | TRBV7-2 | NA | TGTGCCAGCAGCTTTTCGGCCGGGTTGGGCGATGAGCAGTTCTTC | CASSFSAGLGDEQFF
TRBD2 | TRBJ2-3 | TRBV11-2 | NA | TGTGCCAGCAGCTCTAGCGGTCGAGGTACGCAGTATTTT | CASSSSGRGTQYF
NA | TRBJ1-2 | TRBV4-1 | NA | TGCGCCAGCAGCCTTAAAAGCAGGGAAAGGGACGGCTACACCTTC | CASSLKSRERDGYTF
NA | TRBJ2-7 | TRBV14 | NA | TGTGCCAGCAGCCAAGGAGCCGAGCAGTACTTC | CASSQGAEQYF
TRBD2 | TRBJ2-1 | TRBV14 | NA | TGTGCCAGCAGCCAAGAACTAGCGAGCTCCTACAATGAGCAGTTCTTC | CASSQELASSYNEQFF
TRBD2 | TRBJ2-1 | TRBV29-1 | NA | TGCAGCGTTGGCGCTAGCGGGAGTTCGTATGAGCAGTTCTTC | CSVGASGSSYEQFF
NA | TRBJ2-3 | TRBV7-2 | NA | TGTGCCAGCAGCTTATCGGGATCCACAGATACGCAGTATTTT | CASSLSGSTDTQYF
NA | TRBJ2-4 | TRBV18 | NA | TGTGCCAGCTCACCACCGAACACAGAGGGAAACATTCAGTACTTC | CASSPPNTEGNIQYF
NA | TRBJ1-4 | TRBV19 | few | TGTGCCAGTAGTATAGAAGTAATGCGGAGGGACGAAAAACTGTTTTTT | CASSIEVMRRDEKLFF
NA | TRBJ2-2 | TRBV6-5 | once | TGTGCCAGCCGGTCGACCGGGGAGCTGTTTTTT | CASRSTGELFF
TRBD1 | TRBJ2-7 | TRBV5-8 | once | TGTGCCAGCAGCTTGGTAGGACAGGGCTACTACGAGCAGTACTTC | CASSLVGQGYYEQYF
NA | TRBJ2-5 | TRBV19 | NA | TGTGCCAGTAGTATAGATGGGAGACTAGTCTGCGAGACCCAGTACTTC | CASSIDGRLVCETQYF
NA | TRBJ2-7 | TRBV5-1 | NA | TGCGCCAGCAGCTTAGACCTATCCTACGAGCAGTACTTC | CASSLDLSYEQYF
TRBD2 | TRBJ2-5 | TRBV5-4 | NA | TGTGCCAGCAGCTCGGGAGGTAGGGAAGAGACCCAGTACTTC | CASSSGGREETQYF
NA | TRBJ2-5 | TRBV30 | NA | TGTGCCTGGACTTCAAACGGGGACTTGGGAGAGACCCAGTACTTC | CAWTSNGDLGETQYF
NA | TRBJ1-1 | TRBV14 | NA | TGTGCCAGCAGCCAAGGTTCCTATCAAGTTTTCACTGAAGCTTTCTTT | CASSQGSYQVFTEAFF
NA | TRBJ2-3 | TRBV18 | NA | TGTGCCAGCTCACTGGGACCAACCACAGATACGCAGTATTTT | CASSLGPTTDTQYF
NA | TRBJ2-5 | TRBV5-6 | NA | TGTGCCAGCAGCTCAGAACTTGAGGCGGGGGAGACCCAGTACTTC | CASSSELEAGETQYF
NA | TRBJ2-1 | TRBV4-1 | NA | TGCGCCAGCAGGGGTGGGCGGCCTGAGCAGTTCTTC | CASRGGRPEQFF
NA | TRBJ1-5 | TRBV7-8 | NA | TGTGCCAGCAGCTTAGCCAGGGAGGGTCAGCCCCAGCATTTT | CASSLAREGQPQHF
NA | TRBJ1-5 | TRBV5-1 | NA | TGCGCCAGCAGCTTGTCCTGGGATTCCCAGCCCCAGCATTTT | CASSLSWDSQPQHF
NA | TRBJ2-3 | TRBV7-2 | NA | TGTGCCAGCAGCTTAGCGAGTGGTGGTACGCAGTATTTT | CASSLASGGTQYF
NA | TRBJ2-7 | TRBV2 | NA | TGTGCCAGCAACACAGGGACGGGGGAGCAGTACTTC | CASNTGTGEQYF
NA | TRBJ1-1 | TRBV4-3 | NA | TGCGCCAGCAGCAATGACTTTGAAGCTTTCTTT | CASSNDFEAFF
NA | TRBJ2-7 | TRBV28 | NA | TGTGCCAGCAGTTACCAGGGGGGATACGAGCAGTACTTC | CASSYQGGYEQYF
TRBD1 | TRBJ2-5 | TRBV5-6 | NA | TGTGCCAGCAGCTTGGCAGGGGGTTTATCAGAGACCCAGTACTTC | CASSLAGGLSETQYF
NA | TRBJ1-3 | TRBV6-1 | NA | TGTGCCAGCAGTCACTCTGGAAACACCATATATTTT | CASSHSGNTIYF
NA | TRBJ2-1 | TRBV28 | few | TGTGCCAGTGGGACCTCCTTGGGGAATGAGCAGTTCTTC | CASGTSLGNEQFF
NA | TRBJ2-3 | TRBV11-2 | NA | TGTGCCAGCAGCCTTAGCGGTGATGGGGATACGCAGTATTTT | CASSLSGDGDTQYF
NA | TRBJ2-7 | TRBV14 | NA | TGTGCCAGCAGCCTCTGGGGCAAAACCTACGAGCAGTACTTC | CASSLWGKTYEQYF
NA | TRBJ2-1 | TRBV27 | NA | TGTGCCGCGCGGGCCCCTTCGTACAATGAGCAGTTCTTC | CAARAPSYNEQFF
NA | TRBJ2-3 | TRBV19 | NA | TGTGCCAGTAGTAATAAGCACGACTCACTCACAGATACGCAGTATTTT | CASSNKHDSLTDTQYF
TRBD2 | TRBJ2-1 | TRBV11-3 | NA | TGTGCCAGCAGCTCCCCGGAGACTAGCGGGCCTTCCTACAATGAGCAGTTCTTC | CASSSPETSGPSYNEQFF
NA | TRBJ2-7 | TRBV7-8 | NA | TGTGCCAGCAGTCACCAAGGACCGTTGGCCGAGCAGTACTTC | CASSHQGPLAEQYF
NA | TRBJ2-1 | TRBV5-4 | NA | TGTGCCAGCAGCTTGGGACTTACCAACAATGAGCAGTTCTTC | CASSLGLTNNEQFF
NA | TRBJ2-3 | TRBV5-5 | NA | TGTGCCAGCAGCAGCCGACAGTACTCAGTGGGCACAGATACGCAGTATTTT | CASSSRQYSVGTDTQYF
TRBD2 | TRBJ2-7 | TRBV2 | NA | TGTGCCAGCAGTCCCGGGACTAGCCCCTACGAGCAGTACTTC | CASSPGTSPYEQYF
TRBD1 | TRBJ2-3 | TRBV9 | NA | TGTGCCAGCAGCGCCGGGGACAGGTACACAGATACGCAGTATTTT | CASSAGDRYTDTQYF
NA | TRBJ2-1 | TRBV28 | NA | TGTGCCAGCAGTCCCCTCTCTGCGGGGACACGGGGTGAGCAGTTCTTC | CASSPLSAGTRGEQFF
NA | TRBJ2-3 | TRBV28 | NA | TGTGCCAGCAGCCCAGGGACCCTTGAGGCAGATACGCAGTATTTT | CASSPGTLEADTQYF
NA | TRBJ1-3 | TRBV6-1 | NA | TGTGCCAGCAGTGAAAGGGCACACCAAGGAAACACCATATATTTT | CASSERAHQGNTIYF
NA | TRBJ1-4 | TRBV7-9 | NA | TGTGCCAGCAGCTTAAGTGGCATGACTAATGAAAAACTGTTTTTT | CASSLSGMTNEKLFF
NA | TRBJ2-7 | TRBV30 | once | TGTGCCTGGAGTATGGGAGACGAGCAGTACTTC | CAWSMGDEQYF